These 14 T cell receptor beta chains were sequenced from one sample in a study of T cells after posttransplantation cyclophosphamide. Control samples came 1 year after myeloablative marrow transplants with methotrexate plus calcineurin inhibitor. Some clones are missing from TCRdb's copy, which holds only in-frame ones; the method was immunoSEQ multiplex PCR. The sample shows about 16,000 clones, roughly 84% of them seen only once. The sequenced sample was PBMCs, obtained after an allogeneic stem cell transplant with a calcineurin inhibitor and methotrexate. These receptors were taken from a male patient in his forties or fifties who received an allogeneic stem cell transplant from an unrelated donor, was CMV-positive, and had chronic GVHD only. Some T cells may have come from the graft donor.

The CDR3 nucleotides read TGTGCCAGCAGCTTATGGGGGGAGGAGACCCAGTACTTC. Translation gives CASSLWGEETQYF. The chain is built from TRBV7-7 and TRBJ2-5; a weak D match, TRBD2 (6 bases). CDR1 is SSHAT, CDR2 FNYEAQ, per germline (reference sequence). There are 13 residues in the CDR3. Trimming removed 2 bases from V and 5 bases from J, with 9 bases in between.

This rearrangement joins TRBV10-2 to TRBJ2-3; maybe TRBD2 (6 bases). The V end was cut by 7 bases, the J end by 1 base, with 12 bases between. From germline, CDR1 is WSHSY and CDR2 SAAADI. This CDR3 spans 14 amino acids. As DNA, the CDR3 is TGCGCCAGCACCGTCGGCGGGGGCACAGATACGCAGTATTTT. Its protein product is CASTVGGGTDTQYF.

The chain recombines TRBV6-1 with TRBJ1-5, with 11 positions matching TRBD1. Germline V gene sequence: CDR1 MNHNS, CDR2 SASEGT. J gave up 7 bases and V 6 bases, and 5 bases lay outside the gene matches. The CDR3 is 14 residues long. The CDR3 sequence: CASSGQGAEQPQHF. CDR3 sequence (DNA): TGTGCCAGCAGCGGACAGGGGGCAGAACAGCCCCAGCATTTT.

The V call is TRBV5-4, the J call TRBJ2-5, with TRBD2 as a possible D gene (5 bases). The CDR3 spans 13 residues. V lost 4 bases, J lost 0 bases, and 7 bases lay in between. CDR1 and CDR2 (germline): SGHNT, YYREEE (reference sequence). Here the CDR3 DNA reads TGTGCCAGCAGCCCCGGGGACCAAGAGACCCAGTACTTC. This encodes CASSPGDQETQYF.

The chain links TRBV6-6 to TRBJ1-5; TRBD1 agrees at 8 bases. CDR1 and CDR2 from the germline V gene are MNHNY and SVGAGI (reference sequence). This CDR3 has 14 residues. V lost 5 bases, J lost 9 bases, and 9 bases stayed unmatched. The CDR3 loop is CASSVSGGGGPQHF. The CDR3 DNA reads as TGTGCCAGCAGTGTCTCAGGGGGCGGGGGGCCCCAGCATTTT.

The chain employs TRBV27 and TRBJ1-2; perhaps TRBD1 as D (6 bases). Trimming removed 5 bases from V and 6 bases from J, with 19 bases in between. The CDR3 is 15 residues long. Germline CDR1 and CDR2: MNHEY and SMNVEV (reference sequence). CDR3: CASSVDRRLGNGYTF. In DNA, the CDR3 is TGTGCCAGCAGTGTAGACAGGCGCTTAGGGAATGGCTACACCTTC.

This chain links TRBV9 with TRBJ2-3, with 11 bases that match TRBD1. Germline V gives CDR1 SGDLS, CDR2 YYNGEE. The V segment lost 4 bases and the J segment 3 bases; nucleotides outside the gene matches: 7. The CDR3 is 16 residues long. The CDR3 spells CASSLYRDRGTDTQYF. The CDR3 region has the DNA TGTGCCAGCAGCTTATACCGGGACAGGGGGACAGATACGCAGTATTTT.

The genes are TRBV7-6 and TRBJ2-7; TRBD1 matches at 9 bases. The ends lost 5 bases at V and 6 bases at J; junction bases unmatched: 5. Germline CDR1 is SGHVS and CDR2 is FNYEAQ. CDR3 length: 13 amino acids. The CDR3 DNA reads TGTGCCAGCAGCGCACAGGGGGCTGGCGAGCAGTACTTC. It codes for CASSAQGAGEQYF.

This clone came up a few times. The rearrangement joins TRBV28 to TRBJ2-7; 12 bases align to TRBD2. Germline V gene data show CDR1 as MDHEN and CDR2 as SYDVKM. CDR3 length equals 15 residues. V shed 5 bases and J 6 bases; nucleotides not matched to a gene: 8. The CDR3, as DNA: TGTGCCAGCAGTCCCCGACTAGCGGGAGTGGTCGAGCAGTACTTC. Protein sequence: CASSPRLAGVVEQYF.

V and J are TRBV28 and TRBJ2-1; 8 positions agree with TRBD1. Germline lookup yields CDR1 MDHEN and CDR2 SYDVKM. The length of the CDR3 is 15 residues. V lost 4 bases to trimming and J lost 5 bases; unmatched junction nucleotides: 7. In DNA form, the CDR3 reads TGTGCCAGCAGTTCACCCAGGGGGCTAAACAATGAGCAGTTCTTC. This sequence encodes CASSSPRGLNNEQFF.

V usage is TRBV7-2 and J usage is TRBJ1-5; D is ambiguous. Trimming shortened V by 1 base and J by 4 bases, and 8 bases separated the two germline ends. Germline loops: CDR1 SGHTA, CDR2 FQGNSA. The CDR3 has 14 residues. The CDR3 nucleotides read TGTGCCAGCAGCTTAGGAGGTCTAAATCAGCCCCAGCATTTT. Amino acid sequence: CASSLGGLNQPQHF.

This chain uses TRBV28 with TRBJ1-5, with 8 bases fitting TRBD1. Germline lookup yields CDR1 MDHEN and CDR2 SYDVKM. Unmatched junction bases numbered 9, after V lost 8 bases and J lost 0 bases. The CDR3 runs to 16 residues. The CDR3 nucleotides are TGTGCCAGCCAGGGGGCAGGGGGTTTTAGCAATCAGCCCCAGCATTTT. Amino acid sequence: CASQGAGGFSNQPQHF.

The V gene is TRBV19, the J gene TRBJ1-2; no definite D call. Trimming cost V 1 base and J 4 bases, with 13 bases left between them. From germline, CDR1 is LNHDA and CDR2 SQIVND (reference sequence). This CDR3 region has 15 residues. CDR3 coding DNA: TGTGCCAGTAGTATAGTTGGCGGTAACGCCTATGGCTACACCTTC. This translates into CASSIVGGNAYGYTF.

The V gene is TRBV27, the J gene TRBJ1-2; 10 bases are shared with TRBD1. The CDR3 has 15 residues. CDR1 and CDR2 from the germline V gene are MNHEY and SMNVEV (reference sequence). J gave up 0 bases and V 4 bases, and 2 bases lay outside the gene matches. CDR3 coding DNA: TGTGCCAGCAGTTGGACAGGGGGTTCTAACTATGGCTACACCTTC. Residues: CASSWTGGSNYGYTF.